A selection of T cell receptor beta chains follows, all from one sample in a study of identical twins. MiXCR, run by TCRdb on the 5' RACE reads, gives a single entry per CDR3 protein. Of about 700,000 distinct CDR3 sequences in the sample, over 8.5% were seen once. The sample was also reused in another study, on yellow fever vaccine responses in identical twins.

The sequenced sample was PBMCs. The source of these receptors is a woman aged 18-29 years in good health. CDR3s include the opening cysteine and the closing phenylalanine or tryptophan. A D gene is named only where the DNA matches it firmly. Size values are once, few and many counts, or a class for expanded clones, and some rows have none.

>TRBV24-1|NA|TRBD1|TRBJ2-7|14
TGTGCCACCAGTGATGGGACAGCCCTACGCGAGCAGTACTTC
CATSDGTALREQYF
>TRBV12-3/TRBV12-4|many|TRBD2|TRBJ2-3|15
TGTGCCAGCAGTTTAATACTAGCGTTTGGAGATACGCAGTATTTT
CASSLILAFGDTQYF
>TRBV27|few|NA|TRBJ2-2|13
TGTGCCAGCAGTTTATCTGGCTACGGGGAGCTGTTTTTT
CASSLSGYGELFF
>TRBV5-1|NA|NA|TRBJ2-2|15
TGCGCCAGCAGCTTGGAGGACAGTATTGTCCGGGAGCTGTTTTTT
CASSLEDSIVRELFF
>TRBV27|few|NA|TRBJ2-1|14
TGTGCCAGCAGTTTATCGCTTGGGGGGAATGAGCAGTTCTTC
CASSLSLGGNEQFF
>TRBV4-3|NA|NA|TRBJ2-1|14
TGCGCCAGCAGCCAACTAGCTAACTACAATGAGCAGTTCTTC
CASSQLANYNEQFF
>TRBV4-2|few|TRBD2|TRBJ2-2|18
TGTGCCAGCAGCCAAGGCGCTAGCGGGGGGGTAAGGACCGGGGAGCTGTTTTTT
CASSQGASGGVRTGELFF
>TRBV3-1|many|TRBD2|TRBJ2-1|18
TGTGCCAGCAGCCAAGCACCCGGGGGACTAGCGGGGCTCAATGAGCAGTTCTTC
CASSQAPGGLAGLNEQFF
>TRBV27|NA|NA|TRBJ2-6|17
TGTGCCAGCAGCCTCGACCCCGGCATCTCTGGGGCCAACGTCCTGACTTTC
CASSLDPGISGANVLTF
>TRBV7-8|few|NA|TRBJ2-1|11
TGTGCCACCACCGACGAGGATGAGCAGTTCTTC
CATTDEDEQFF
>TRBV9|many|NA|TRBJ1-1|13
TGTGCCAGCAGCGTATCCCCGGCCTCTGAAGCTTTCTTT
CASSVSPASEAFF
>TRBV12-3/TRBV12-4|NA|NA|TRBJ2-1|12
TGTGCCAGCAGCTCCCAAGGTCAGTCCCAGTTCTTC
CASSSQGQSQFF
>TRBV20-1|few|NA|TRBJ1-5|13
TGCAGTGCTCTAGACGGGGGGTCCATGGCCCAGCATTTT
CSALDGGSMAQHF
>TRBV29-1|NA|NA|TRBJ1-2|14
TGCAGCGTTGAATCAGGGGAGGTAACCTATGGCTACACCTTC
CSVESGEVTYGYTF
>TRBV27|few|NA|TRBJ1-1|14
TGTGCCAGCAGTTCGCCGGGGATGAACACTGAAGCTTTCTTT
CASSSPGMNTEAFF
>TRBV10-3|many|TRBD1|TRBJ2-3|16
TGTGCCATCAGTGCATGGACAGGGGGCCTCCCAGATACGCAGTATTTT
CAISAWTGGLPDTQYF
>TRBV10-1|few|NA|TRBJ2-1|11
TGCGCCTGGGCACAGGAGAATGAGCAGTTCTTC
CAWAQENEQFF
>TRBV5-1|many|TRBD2|TRBJ2-1|20
TGCGCCAGCAGCCCCTTTCTGACTAGCGGGAGGCCGAGCTCCTACAATGAGCAGTTCTTC
CASSPFLTSGRPSSYNEQFF
>TRBV19|few|NA|TRBJ1-1|11
TGTGCCAGTAGTACCCCGAATTCGGCTTTCTTT
CASSTPNSAFF
>TRBV7-9|NA|TRBD1|TRBJ2-3|15
TGTGCCAGCAGCTCTCGGACAGGGATCACAGATACGCAGTATTTT
CASSSRTGITDTQYF
>TRBV29-1|many|TRBD2|TRBJ2-7|11
TGCAGCGTGGTAGCGGGAGCCGAGCAGTACTTC
CSVVAGAEQYF
>TRBV3-1|few|TRBD2|TRBJ2-1|16
TGTGCCAGCAGCCAACGTATCGGGACTAATGTCGGTGAGCAGTTCTTC
CASSQRIGTNVGEQFF
>TRBV20-1|many|NA|TRBJ1-1|13
TGCAGTGCGCCTGACAGATTGAACACTGAAGCTTTCTTT
CSAPDRLNTEAFF
>TRBV11-2|NA|NA|TRBJ2-1|16
TGTGCCAGCAGCTTTATAGGCCCTCCAACTGAGGCTGAGCAGTTCTTC
CASSFIGPPTEAEQFF
>TRBV27|NA|NA|TRBJ2-1|14
TGTGCCAGCCGCTATTCCTGGGGCGGGCCTGAGCAGTTCTTC
CASRYSWGGPEQFF
>TRBV20-1|few|NA|TRBJ1-2|13
TGCAGTGCTAGAGATGTGAGAGTCTATGGCTACACCTTC
CSARDVRVYGYTF
>TRBV12-3/TRBV12-4|many|NA|TRBJ1-1|15
TGTGCCAGCAGTTTAGGCACCAGGGTCGGGACTGAAGCTTTCTTT
CASSLGTRVGTEAFF
>TRBV10-3|NA|NA|TRBJ2-7|16
TGTGCCATCAGTGAGTCGGGACGGTACAACCTCTACGAGCAGTACTTC
CAISESGRYNLYEQYF
>TRBV6-2/TRBV6-3|NA|NA|TRBJ2-1|12
TGTGCCAGCAGTTACTCACCCCAGAGCCCGTTCTTC
CASSYSPQSPFF
>TRBV10-3|many|NA|TRBJ2-7|18
TGTGCCATCAGTGTCTTAAGACCAAGCCCCGAGCCGAACTACGAGCAGTACTTC
CAISVLRPSPEPNYEQYF
>TRBV11-2|many|TRBD2|TRBJ2-3|15
TGTGCCAGCAGCTTAGGCGCGGGGGGGGCAGATACGCAGTATTTT
CASSLGAGGADTQYF
>TRBV11-2|many|NA|TRBJ2-4|17
TGTGCCAGCAGCTCCCGCCAGGGAGTCGTGGCCAAAAACATTCAGTACTTC
CASSSRQGVVAKNIQYF
>TRBV4-3|NA|NA|TRBJ2-1|17
TGCGCCAGCAGCCAAGATTCTAGCGCAATCTCCTACAATGAGCAGTTCTTC
CASSQDSSAISYNEQFF
>TRBV12-5|NA|NA|TRBJ1-2|16
TGTGCTAGTGGTTTGGTACTCGGGTCGGCTAACTATGGCTACACCTTC
CASGLVLGSANYGYTF
>TRBV20-1|many|TRBD2|TRBJ2-1|15
TGCAGTGCTAGGCTAGCGGAGAGCTCCTACAATGAGCAGTTCTTC
CSARLAESSYNEQFF
>TRBV6-1|many|TRBD1|TRBJ1-2|16
TGTGCCAGCAGACCGGGACAGGGTACCGCGGGCTATGGCTACACCTTC
CASRPGQGTAGYGYTF
>TRBV19|few|TRBD1|TRBJ1-5|12
TGTGCCAGTGAAGGGGGCGGTCAGCCCCAGCATTTT
CASEGGGQPQHF
>TRBV29-1|few|NA|TRBJ1-2|13
TGCAGCGGGGGGACCGAAACTAACTATGGCTACACCTTC
CSGGTETNYGYTF
>TRBV6-2/TRBV6-3|few|NA|TRBJ2-7|16
TGTGCCAGCAGTACGATTGTGGGTCTTCGGGACTACGAGCAGTACTTC
CASSTIVGLRDYEQYF
>TRBV28|NA|NA|TRBJ2-3|15
TGTGCCAGCAGTACACAGGGCCCCCCCACAGATACGCAGTATTTT
CASSTQGPPTDTQYF
>TRBV12-3/TRBV12-4|many|NA|TRBJ1-1|14
TGTGCCAGCACGCGGGCAGGCATGAACACTGAAGCTTTCTTT
CASTRAGMNTEAFF
>TRBV7-2|NA|TRBD1|TRBJ1-4|15
TGTGCCAGCAGCTTAATACAGGGGACTAATGAAAAACTGTTTTTT
CASSLIQGTNEKLFF
>TRBV9|many|NA|TRBJ2-3|14
TGTGCCAGCAGCCACCCACTAGACACAGATACGCAGTATTTT
CASSHPLDTDTQYF
>TRBV12-3/TRBV12-4|NA|TRBD2|TRBJ2-2|16
TGTGCCAGCAGCTATAGCGGGAGGGCCGACGTCGGGGAGCTGTTTTTT
CASSYSGRADVGELFF
>TRBV14|few|TRBD2|TRBJ2-3|16
TGTGCCAGCAGCCAAGAGGTAGCGGGAGCGGCAGATACGCAGTATTTT
CASSQEVAGAADTQYF
>TRBV11-3|few|NA|TRBJ2-1|13
TGTGCCAGCAGCTTAGACGTGGACAATGAGCAGTTCTTC
CASSLDVDNEQFF
>TRBV28|many|NA|TRBJ2-4|14
TGTGCCAGCAGACCTCCGGGGGACAGCACTCTTCAGTACTTC
CASRPPGDSTLQYF
>TRBV6-1|NA|NA|TRBJ1-5|13
TGTGCCAGCAGTGTGTTTAGCAATCAGCCCCAGCATTTT
CASSVFSNQPQHF
>TRBV27|NA|NA|TRBJ2-3|13
TGTGCCAGCTCCAACAGCATCACAGATACGCAGTATTTT
CASSNSITDTQYF
>TRBV15|few|NA|TRBJ2-7|16
TGTGCCACCAGCGCAGGGACACGCATTTTCCTTGACGAGCAGTACTTC
CATSAGTRIFLDEQYF
>TRBV6-5|few|NA|TRBJ1-5|16
TGTGCCAGCAGTTACTCGAGGTTGTTGCGCAATCAGCCCCAGCATTTT
CASSYSRLLRNQPQHF
>TRBV29-1|many|TRBD2|TRBJ2-7|13
TGCAGCGTTGGGCGGGAGATCTCCTACGAGCAGTACTTC
CSVGREISYEQYF
>TRBV20-1|NA|TRBD1|TRBJ1-6|14
TGCAGTGCTATCCTGACAGGGGTTACTTCACCCCTCCACTTT
CSAILTGVTSPLHF
>TRBV28|NA|TRBD1|TRBJ2-5|13
TGTGCCACCCGAAGACAGGGGGGGGAGACCCAGTACTTC
CATRRQGGETQYF
>TRBV2|few|NA|TRBJ2-1|16
TGTGCCAGCAGTGAAGCGATGGCGGGGGCGTACAATGAGCAGTTCTTC
CASSEAMAGAYNEQFF
>TRBV7-2|NA|TRBD2|TRBJ2-1|15
TGTGCCAGCAGCCCCGGGATCGGGAGGGGCTATGAGCAGTTCTTC
CASSPGIGRGYEQFF